This T cell receptor beta chain was sequenced during a study of OX40 agonist ivuxolimab in advanced cancers. Regarding the complete study: Ivuxolimab was a fully human IgG2 agonistic monoclonal antibody targeting the costimulatory receptor OX40 (CD134). Intravenous ivuxolimab was administered to patients every 2 weeks at six dose levels: 0.01, 0.1, 0.3, 1.5, 3 and 10 mg/kg. Among the approximately 50 dose-escalation patients, approximately 20 had hepatocellular carcinoma, around 15 melanoma, 9 renal cell carcinoma and 9 head and neck cancer. In the dose-escalation cohort, 82.7% of patients were male, and the mean age was approximately 60 years, with a range of about 23 to 90. Patients were allowed to have had prior anti-PD-1, anti-PD-L1 or anti-CTLA-4 therapy, and 40% of the dose-escalation patients had previously received checkpoint inhibitors. Partial responses occurred in three dose-escalation patients, of whom one had hepatocellular carcinoma and two had cutaneous melanoma. Peripheral TCRbeta sequencing was intended to test whether TCR sequence diversity was altered and clonal T-cell expansion was caused by ivuxolimab. The paper describes the monotherapy dose-escalation part (N = 52 patients) of the phase I trial of ivuxolimab.

Deletion took 5 bases off V and 3 bases off J, with a span of 14 bases between the germline ends. From its cysteine to its phenylalanine, the CDR3 spans 16 amino acids. Only the CDR3 portion is preserved as DNA: 48 bases, with reading frame beginning at the first base. The germline V gene sets CDR1 to SGHVS and CDR2 to FQNEAQ. Points on this clone: Its antigen remains undetermined. No much larger clonotype is one base removed from it; base qualities were not supplied.

To sequence the TCRbeta CDR3 region, genomic DNA was isolated from the sorted cells. The immunoSEQ Assay was used for sequencing of TCRbeta CDR3 regions. TCRdb retrieved this table from immuneACCESS and kept in-frame rearrangements only. Not all clones are present; in checked studies, unresolved V genes account for under half, and no reason is known for the remainder. This sample lists about 16,000 clones; more than 75% were detected once. The ten top clones hold around half of the sample. Patients with a history of autoimmune disease or receiving systemic immunosuppression were excluded from the trial. Peripheral blood for TCR sequencing was collected from all dose cohorts at baseline, on cycle 4 day 1, and on cycle 7 day 1. Samples came from an open-label, multicenter, first-in-human phase I dose-escalation trial of ivuxolimab. Adults with locally advanced or metastatic melanoma, renal cell carcinoma, hepatocellular carcinoma or head and neck squamous cell carcinoma were enrolled in the trial. CD4+ and CD8+ T cells were sorted separately from peripheral blood before TCR sequencing.

Study-wide conclusions, independent of this receptor: The antigen specificity of the peripheral T cells that underwent clonal expansion was not determined. Low levels of normalized T-cell clonal expansion were also shown by some nonresponding patients. Partial responders in the 0.1-3.0 mg/kg groups had among the lowest normalized peripheral clonal expansion, especially among CD8+ T cells. After ivuxolimab, expanded clones were on average more numerous among CD8+ T cells than among CD4+ T cells. Clonal expansion of both CD4+ and CD8+ blood T cells was observed from baseline to week 6 at doses 0.1 to 3.0 mg/kg.

The clonotype comes from an adult with an advanced solid tumor such as melanoma, head and neck, liver or kidney cancer. Sequenced material: CD4+ or CD8+ T cells sorted from blood, taken in a trial of the OX40 agonist ivuxolimab. The receptor chain draws on TRBV7-8 and TRBJ1-6, with the D gene not clear enough to name. The CDR3: CASSLGRADYNSPLHF. DNA sequence: TGTGCCAGCAGCCTAGGGAGGGCAGACTATAATTCACCCCTCCACTTT.